These 17 T cell receptor beta chains originate from one sample sequenced in a study of T cell repertoires in cytomegalovirus infection. TCRdb ran MiXCR on the reads and lists one entry per CDR3 protein. The sample yields roughly 500,000 distinct CDR3 sequences, around 30% seen once. Which antigens these TCRs recognize remains unknown. The sample here was cultured PBMCs, taken from culture after CMV antigen stimulation. The source of these receptors is a human donor in good health (CMV status not recorded). Some clones in this sample may be carry-over from other donors' samples.

The rearrangement links TRBV20-1 to TRBJ2-7; D is uncertain. Germline V gene lookup returns CDR1 DFQATT and CDR2 SNEGSKA (reference sequence). V lost 6 bases to trimming and J lost 3 bases, with 18 bases between them. CDR3 length: 14 residues. CDR3 region: CSAPLATRYYEQYF. CDR3 nucleotide sequence: TGCAGTGCCCCCCTCGCTACAAGATACTACGAGCAGTACTTC.

The chain employs TRBV4-3 and TRBJ2-1; the D is unclear. The CDR3 spans 17 residues. Between the trimmed V and J ends, which lost 0 bases and 0 bases, there was a span of 12 bases. The germline V gene has CDR1 LGHNA and CDR2 YSLEER. CDR3 sequence reads: CASSQDPPESSYNEQFF. In DNA, the CDR3 is TGCGCCAGCAGCCAAGATCCTCCGGAGAGCTCCTACAATGAGCAGTTCTTC.

Many counts were recorded for this clonotype. V usage is TRBV7-2 and J usage is TRBJ2-1, with 11 bases fitting TRBD2. J gave up 5 bases and V 5 bases, and 2 bases lay outside the gene matches. Germline V gives CDR1 SGHTA, CDR2 FQGNSA. The CDR3 runs to 14 residues. For the CDR3, the DNA is TGTGCCAGCAGCACTAGCGGGAGCCACAATGAGCAGTTCTTC. Its protein product is CASSTSGSHNEQFF.

About this clonotype: A read error may be the cause here, since a much bigger clone is one base away. The V call is TRBV7-6, the J call TRBJ1-6; D is ambiguous. CDR3 size: 13 residues. Germline V CDR1 and CDR2: SGHVS, FNYEAQ. The CDR3 coding sequence is TGTACCAGCAGCTCGGAGGTGAATTCACCCCTCCACTTT. This translates into CTSSSEVNSPLHF.

This clonotype has a handful of counts. The chain joins TRBV28 to TRBJ1-1; possible D gene TRBD1, 5 bases. CDR3 length: 13 amino acids. Germline assignment: CDR1 MDHEN and CDR2 SYDVKM. Trimming pared 7 bases from V and 1 base from J, leaving 10 bases between. This chain's CDR3 is CASISGRNTEAFF. Here the CDR3 DNA reads TGTGCCAGCATCTCAGGGAGGAACACTGAAGCTTTCTTT.

The chain has TRBV7-2 and TRBJ1-1; no firm D call. The length of the CDR3 is 14 residues. V dropped 5 bases and J dropped 2 bases, with 12 bases sitting between them. Per germline, CDR1 SGHTA and CDR2 FQGNSA. The CDR3 sequence is CASSVRVSNTEAFF. The CDR3 nucleotides are TGTGCCAGCAGCGTCAGAGTGAGCAACACTGAAGCTTTCTTT.

The table lists this clonotype with a few counts. The V gene is TRBV12-3 or TRBV12-4, the J gene TRBJ1-1, with 8 bases matching TRBD1. The ends lost 6 bases at V and 4 bases at J; junction bases unmatched: 7. The CDR3 has 14 amino acids. CDR3 in DNA: TGTGCCAGCAGCCTGACAGGGGCGAGCACTGAAGCTTTCTTT. Translation: CASSLTGASTEAFF.

This chain connects TRBV24-1 to TRBJ2-7; a possible D gene is TRBD1 (5 bases). The germline V gene encodes CDR1 KGHDR and CDR2 SFDVKD. V lost 0 bases and J 3 bases, leaving 5 bases between the germline ends. The CDR3 covers 13 residues. This CDR3 reads CATSDLDSYEQYF. CDR3 nucleotide sequence: TGTGCCACCAGTGATTTGGACAGCTACGAGCAGTACTTC.

The CDR3 loop is CASRQQDSNQPQHF. The DNA for the CDR3 is TGCGCCAGCAGGCAACAGGATAGCAATCAGCCCCAGCATTTT. The rearrangement joins TRBV4-1 to TRBJ1-5, with TRBD1 as a possible D gene (5 bases). Germline assignment: CDR1 MGHRA and CDR2 YSYEKL. The V and J ends lost 6 bases and 0 bases respectively, with 9 bases between them. This CDR3 has 14 residues.

V and J are TRBV19 and TRBJ1-2; D unresolved. The CDR3 spans 13 residues. Germline V gives CDR1 LNHDA, CDR2 SQIVND (reference sequence). Deletions cut 6 bases from V and 7 bases from J, with 15 bases between. The CDR3 bases are TGTGCCAGTAGCGTCCCCCAATTTTTTGGCTACACCTTC. This encodes CASSVPQFFGYTF.

This clonotype was recorded many times. The gene calls are TRBV7-2 and TRBJ2-3; 7 bases are a match to TRBD2. Germline V CDR1 and CDR2: SGHTA, FQGNSA. CDR3 length: 14 residues. Trimming took 4 bases from V and 3 from J; bases not matched to a gene: 4. The CDR3 DNA is TGTGCCAGCAGCTCAAGGGAGGGTACAGATACGCAGTATTTT. Translating it yields CASSSREGTDTQYF.

This clonotype came up many times. The chain joins TRBV6-6 to TRBJ1-5; 8 bases are shared with TRBD1. The V gene's germline CDR1 is MNHNY and CDR2 SVGAGI (reference sequence). V lost 2 bases and J lost 0; bases outside the gene matches: 6. The CDR3 totals 17 residues. The CDR3 loop is CASSYGQGLYSNQPQHF. The CDR3, as DNA: TGTGCCAGCAGTTACGGACAGGGACTATATAGCAATCAGCCCCAGCATTTT.

This clonotype has a handful of counts. V gene TRBV7-2 combines with J gene TRBJ2-2, with TRBD1 identical over 8 bases. V lost 5 bases to trimming and J lost 3 bases; unmatched junction nucleotides: 5. The length of the CDR3 is 15 residues. Germline CDR1 SGHTA, CDR2 FQGNSA. CDR3 residues: CASSPTTGDTGELFF. CDR3 nucleotide sequence: TGTGCCAGCAGCCCCACGACAGGGGACACCGGGGAGCTGTTTTTT.

The rearrangement uses TRBV6-2 or TRBV6-3 and TRBJ1-1; 7 bases are shared with TRBD1. Per germline, CDR1 MNHEY and CDR2 SVGEGT. The CDR3 totals 11 residues. J lost 8 bases, V lost 10 bases, and 7 bases had no gene match. The CDR3 loop reads CAISQGQEAFF. CDR3 nucleotides: TGTGCCATCTCACAGGGGCAAGAAGCTTTCTTT.

This clonotype was detected only a few times. The V call is TRBV28, the J call TRBJ1-2; 7 positions match TRBD1. Germline V lookup: CDR1 MDHEN, CDR2 SYDVKM. The CDR3 is made up of 13 amino acids. V shed 8 bases, J shed 4 bases, and the junction held 7 bases outside the gene matches. The DNA of the CDR3 is TGTGCCAGCGCATCGGGACAGTCCTATGGCTACACCTTC. Protein: CASASGQSYGYTF.

This clonotype was seen only a few times. This chain uses TRBV12-3 or TRBV12-4 with TRBJ1-1, with D possibly matching TRBD1 (5 bases). This CDR3 contains 14 residues. V lost 5 bases and J 4 bases, leaving 14 bases between the germline ends. DNA of the CDR3: TGTGCCAGCAGTCCCGGGGCAGGAACCACTGAAGCTTTCTTT. It codes for CASSPGAGTTEAFF.

The chain links TRBV23-1 to TRBJ2-7; D gene ambiguous. TRBV23-1 is marked as an open reading frame, function uncertain. This CDR3 comprises 15 residues. Trimming left V 0 bases short and J 6 bases short, with 15 bases between. The CDR3 DNA follows: TGCGCCAGCAGTCAATCCAGGCAGGAAGGGCGCGAGCAGTACTTC. This codes for CASSQSRQEGREQYF.